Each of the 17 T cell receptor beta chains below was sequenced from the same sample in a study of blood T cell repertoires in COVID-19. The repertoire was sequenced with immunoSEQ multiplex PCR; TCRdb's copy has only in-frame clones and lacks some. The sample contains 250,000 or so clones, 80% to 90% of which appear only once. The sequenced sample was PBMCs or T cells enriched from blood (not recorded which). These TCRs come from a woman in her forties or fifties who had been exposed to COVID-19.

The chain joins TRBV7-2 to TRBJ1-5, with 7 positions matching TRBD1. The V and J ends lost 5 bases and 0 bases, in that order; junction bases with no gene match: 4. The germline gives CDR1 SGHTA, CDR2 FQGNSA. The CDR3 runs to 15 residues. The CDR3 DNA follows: TGTGCCAGCAGCCGGACAGGTAATAGCAATCAGCCCCAGCATTTT. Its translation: CASSRTGNSNQPQHF. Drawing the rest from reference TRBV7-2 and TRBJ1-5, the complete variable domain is GAGVSQSPSNKVTEKGKDVELRCDPISGHTALYWYRQSLGQGLEFLIYFQGNSAPDKSGLPSDRFSAERTGGSVSTLTIQRTQQEDSAVYLCASSRTGNSNQPQHFGDGTRLSIL.

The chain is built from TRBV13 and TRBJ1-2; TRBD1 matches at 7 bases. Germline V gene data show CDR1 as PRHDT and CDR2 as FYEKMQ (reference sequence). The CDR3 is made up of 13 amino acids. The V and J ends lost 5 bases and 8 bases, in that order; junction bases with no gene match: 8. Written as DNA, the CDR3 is TGTGCCAGCAGCCTTTACAGGGGATGGGGCTACACCTTC. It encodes CASSLYRGWGYTF.

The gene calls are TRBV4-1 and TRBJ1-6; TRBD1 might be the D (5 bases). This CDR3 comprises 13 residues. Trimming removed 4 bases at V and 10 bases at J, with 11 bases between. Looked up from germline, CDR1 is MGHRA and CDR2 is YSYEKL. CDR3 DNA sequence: TGCGCCAGCAGCCTTGGGGGGAAATCACCCCTCCACTTT. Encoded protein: CASSLGGKSPLHF.

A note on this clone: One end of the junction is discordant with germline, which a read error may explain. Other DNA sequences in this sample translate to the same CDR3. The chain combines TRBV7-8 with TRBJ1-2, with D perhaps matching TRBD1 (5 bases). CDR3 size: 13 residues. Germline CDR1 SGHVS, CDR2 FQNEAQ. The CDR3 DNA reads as TGTGCCAGCAGTTTAGGGGAGAACTATGGCTACACCTTC. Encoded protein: CASSLGENYGYTF.

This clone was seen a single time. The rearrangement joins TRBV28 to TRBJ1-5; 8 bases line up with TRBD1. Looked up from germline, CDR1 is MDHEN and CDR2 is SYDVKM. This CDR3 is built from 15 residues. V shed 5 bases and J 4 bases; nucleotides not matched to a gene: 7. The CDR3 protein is CASSQGQGWNQPQHF. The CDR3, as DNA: TGTGCCAGCAGTCAAGGACAGGGTTGGAATCAGCCCCAGCATTTT.

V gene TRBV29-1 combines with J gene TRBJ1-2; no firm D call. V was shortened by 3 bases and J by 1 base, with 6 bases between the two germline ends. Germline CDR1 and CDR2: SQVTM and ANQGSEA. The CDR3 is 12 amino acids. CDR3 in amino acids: CSVEQVNYGYTF. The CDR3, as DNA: TGCAGCGTTGAGCAGGTTAACTATGGCTACACCTTC.

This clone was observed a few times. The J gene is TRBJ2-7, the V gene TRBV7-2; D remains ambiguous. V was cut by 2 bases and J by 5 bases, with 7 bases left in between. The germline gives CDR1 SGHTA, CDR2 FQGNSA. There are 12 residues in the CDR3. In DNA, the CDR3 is TGTGCCAGCAGCTTAATGGGCAACGAGCAGTACTTC. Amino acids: CASSLMGNEQYF.

The CDR3 nucleotides are TGTGCCAGCTCACCCAGGGGCGGCGGCGGGGAGCTGTTTTTT. Protein product: CASSPRGGGGELFF. The V call is TRBV18, the J call TRBJ2-2; D might be TRBD1 (6 bases). Per the germline V gene, CDR1 is KGHSH and CDR2 is LQKENI. CDR3 size: 14 residues. V lost 3 bases, J lost 7 bases, and 12 bases lay in between.

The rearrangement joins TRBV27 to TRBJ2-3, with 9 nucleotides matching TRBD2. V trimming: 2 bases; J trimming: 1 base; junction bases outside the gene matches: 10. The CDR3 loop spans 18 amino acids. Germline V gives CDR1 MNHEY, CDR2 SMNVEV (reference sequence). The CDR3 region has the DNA TGTGCCAGCAGTTTAGTTGCTGTTAGCGGGGGCCGCACAGATACGCAGTATTTT. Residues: CASSLVAVSGGRTDTQYF.

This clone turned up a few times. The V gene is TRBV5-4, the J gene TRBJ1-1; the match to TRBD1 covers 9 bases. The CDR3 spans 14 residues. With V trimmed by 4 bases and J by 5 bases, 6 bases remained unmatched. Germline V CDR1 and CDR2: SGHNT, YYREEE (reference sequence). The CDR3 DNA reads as TGTGCCAGCAGCAAATGGACAGGGGAGACTGAAGCTTTCTTT. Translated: CASSKWTGETEAFF.

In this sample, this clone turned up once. The CDR3 loop is CASSLLGGLGLTEAFF. Written as DNA, the CDR3 is TGTGCCAGCAGTTTACTCGGGGGTCTAGGTTTGACTGAAGCTTTCTTT. V is TRBV27 and J is TRBJ1-1; possibly TRBD1 for D (5 bases). The CDR3 length is 16 residues. Germline loops: CDR1 MNHEY, CDR2 SMNVEV (reference sequence). V lost 2 bases and J lost 5, with 18 bases in between.

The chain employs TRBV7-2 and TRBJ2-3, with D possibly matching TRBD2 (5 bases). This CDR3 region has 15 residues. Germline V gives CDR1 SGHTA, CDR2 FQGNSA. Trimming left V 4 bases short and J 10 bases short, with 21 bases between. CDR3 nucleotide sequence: TGTGCCAGCAGCTCGGCGGCTAGCCCCCCGGGCGCGCAGTATTTT. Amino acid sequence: CASSSAASPPGAQYF.

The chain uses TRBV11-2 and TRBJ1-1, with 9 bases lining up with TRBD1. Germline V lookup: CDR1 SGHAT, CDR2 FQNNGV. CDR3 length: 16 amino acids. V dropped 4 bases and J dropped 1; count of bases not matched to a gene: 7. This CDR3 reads CASSSTGGIGNTEAFF. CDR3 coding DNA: TGTGCCAGCAGCTCGACAGGGGGGATTGGGAACACTGAAGCTTTCTTT.

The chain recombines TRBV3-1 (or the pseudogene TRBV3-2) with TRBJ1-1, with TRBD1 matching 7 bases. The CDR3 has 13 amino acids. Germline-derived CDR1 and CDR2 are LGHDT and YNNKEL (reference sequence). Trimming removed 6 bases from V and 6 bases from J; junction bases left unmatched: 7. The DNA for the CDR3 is TGTGCCAGCAGTCGTACCGGGACAGCTGAAGCTTTCTTT. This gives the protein CASSRTGTAEAFF.

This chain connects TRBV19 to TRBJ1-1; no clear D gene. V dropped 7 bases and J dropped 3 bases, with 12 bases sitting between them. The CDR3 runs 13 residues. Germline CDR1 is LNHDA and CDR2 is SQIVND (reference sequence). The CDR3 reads CASNTGRDTEAFF. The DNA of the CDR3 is TGTGCCAGTAACACGGGGAGGGACACTGAAGCTTTCTTT.

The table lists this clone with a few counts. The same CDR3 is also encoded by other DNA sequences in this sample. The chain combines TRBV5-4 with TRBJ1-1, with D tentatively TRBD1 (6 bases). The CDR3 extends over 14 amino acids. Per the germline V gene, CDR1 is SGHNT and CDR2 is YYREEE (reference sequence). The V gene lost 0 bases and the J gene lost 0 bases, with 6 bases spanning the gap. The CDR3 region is CASSLGTVNTEAFF. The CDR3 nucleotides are TGTGCCAGCAGCTTGGGGACAGTGAACACTGAAGCTTTCTTT. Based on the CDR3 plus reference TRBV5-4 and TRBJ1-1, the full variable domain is ETGVTQSPTHLIKTRGQQVTLRCSSQSGHNTVSWYQQALGQGPQFIFQYYREEENGRGNFPPRFSGLQFPNYSSELNVNALELDDSALYLCASSLGTVNTEAFFGQGTRLTVV.

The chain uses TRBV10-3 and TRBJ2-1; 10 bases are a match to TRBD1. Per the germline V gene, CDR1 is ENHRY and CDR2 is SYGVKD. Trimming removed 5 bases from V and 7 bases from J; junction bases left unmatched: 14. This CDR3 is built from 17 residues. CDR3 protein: CAISPPFAGTGENEQFF. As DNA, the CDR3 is TGTGCCATCAGTCCTCCGTTTGCGGGGACAGGGGAAAATGAGCAGTTCTTC.